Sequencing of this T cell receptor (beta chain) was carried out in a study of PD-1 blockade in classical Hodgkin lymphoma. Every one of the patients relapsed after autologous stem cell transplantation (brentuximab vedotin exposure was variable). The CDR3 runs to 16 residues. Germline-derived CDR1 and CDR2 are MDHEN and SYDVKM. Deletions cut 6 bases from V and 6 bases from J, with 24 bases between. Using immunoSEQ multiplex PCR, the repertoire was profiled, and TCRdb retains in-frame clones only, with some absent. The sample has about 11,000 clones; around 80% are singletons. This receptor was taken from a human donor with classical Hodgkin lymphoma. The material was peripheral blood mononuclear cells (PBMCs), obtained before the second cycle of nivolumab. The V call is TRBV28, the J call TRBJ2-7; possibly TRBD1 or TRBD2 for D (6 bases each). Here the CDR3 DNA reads TGTGCCAGCAGCGAACCCGCGGAGGAGGGGGGCGGCGAGCAGTACTTC. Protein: CASSEPAEEGGGEQYF.